This T cell receptor beta chain was sequenced in a study of cytomegalovirus exposure and HLA in healthy donors. Researchers ran the PCR with 60 Vbeta and 13 Jbeta primers. Produced via immunoSEQ multiplex PCR; TCRdb's table is partial and in-frame only. The sample records over 85,000 clones, approximately 80% being singletons. The CDR3 consists of 14 residues. Trimming cost V 3 bases and J 4 bases; bases outside gene matches: 2. The germline gives CDR1 LNHDA, CDR2 SQIVND (reference sequence). V is TRBV19 and J is TRBJ2-7, with 11 positions matching TRBD1. Sequenced input: PBMCs. This sequence originates from a man aged 40-49 years in good health and CMV-seronegative. The CDR3 loop is CASSIGQGAYEQYF. In DNA, the CDR3 is TGTGCCAGTAGTATTGGACAGGGGGCATACGAGCAGTACTTC.